What follows is one T cell receptor (beta chain) and its context. This sample was included in a study of blood T cell repertoires in COVID-19. Study-level background: The origin of the acute and convalescent COVID-19 samples was the United States, Italy and Spain. Nucleic acid was either cDNA or gDNA, and it came from T cells, B-cell-depleted T cells, or PBMCs.

Trimming took 6 bases from V and 0 from J, leaving 10 bases between them. The length of the CDR3 is 14 residues. Germline V lookup: CDR1 LNHNV, CDR2 YYDKDF (reference sequence). Original analysis: Counts of nucleated cells, estimated from reference gene primer amplification, were obtained. The repertoire was sequenced with immunoSEQ multiplex PCR; TCRdb's copy has only in-frame clones and lacks some. The V and J calls and clone size come from that table; D and trimming were worked out from the DNA. Of around 150,000 clones in the sample, roughly 80% were seen once. The sample was peripheral blood. The chain links TRBV15 to TRBJ2-3, with D maybe TRBD2 (6 bases). The receptor's source is a man aged 50 or older with acute or convalescent COVID-19. The CDR3 reads CATRRDGSTDTQYF. The CDR3 nucleotides read TGTGCCACCAGGCGGGACGGTAGCACAGATACGCAGTATTTT.